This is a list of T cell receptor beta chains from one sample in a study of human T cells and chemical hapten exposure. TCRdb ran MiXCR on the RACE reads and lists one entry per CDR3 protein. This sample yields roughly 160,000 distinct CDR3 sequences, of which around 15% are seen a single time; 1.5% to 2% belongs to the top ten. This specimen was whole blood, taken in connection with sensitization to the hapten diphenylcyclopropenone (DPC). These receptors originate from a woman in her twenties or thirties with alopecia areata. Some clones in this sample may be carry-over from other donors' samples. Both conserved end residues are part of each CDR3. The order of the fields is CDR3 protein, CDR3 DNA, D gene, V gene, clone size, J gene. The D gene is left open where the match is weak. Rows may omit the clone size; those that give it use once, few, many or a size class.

cdr3_aa: CASSPRLAGGELFF
cdr3_nt: TGTGCCAGCAGCCCTAGACTAGCGGGCGGGGAGCTGTTTTTT
d_call: TRBD2
v_call: TRBV6-2/TRBV6-3
clone_size: .
j_call: TRBJ2-2

cdr3_aa: CASSLSRQGIEQYF
cdr3_nt: TGTGCCAGCAGCTTGAGTCGGCAGGGGATAGAGCAGTACTTC
d_call: .
v_call: TRBV5-8
clone_size: .
j_call: TRBJ2-7

cdr3_aa: CASTGGQGTGEQFF
cdr3_nt: TGTGCCAGCACCGGTGGACAGGGGACCGGTGAGCAGTTCTTC
d_call: TRBD1
v_call: TRBV9
clone_size: few
j_call: TRBJ2-1

cdr3_aa: CASRPQILNSYEQYF
cdr3_nt: TGTGCCAGCAGGCCACAGATACTAAACTCCTACGAGCAGTACTTC
d_call: .
v_call: TRBV6-5
clone_size: .
j_call: TRBJ2-7

cdr3_aa: CASSLGGKSYEQYF
cdr3_nt: TGTGCCAGCAGTTTAGGCGGGAAGTCCTACGAGCAGTACTTC
d_call: .
v_call: TRBV28
clone_size: few
j_call: TRBJ2-7

cdr3_aa: CSVGEEVGQPQHF
cdr3_nt: TGCAGCGTTGGGGAAGAAGTGGGGCAGCCCCAGCATTTT
d_call: .
v_call: TRBV29-1
clone_size: few
j_call: TRBJ1-5

cdr3_aa: CASSLGTGVQYGYTF
cdr3_nt: TGTGCCAGCAGCTTAGGCACAGGGGTCCAGTATGGCTACACCTTC
d_call: TRBD1
v_call: TRBV7-2
clone_size: few
j_call: TRBJ1-2

cdr3_aa: CASSFGGAATYEQYF
cdr3_nt: TGTGCCAGCAGTTTCGGGGGGGCCGCTACCTACGAGCAGTACTTC
d_call: TRBD2
v_call: TRBV28
clone_size: few
j_call: TRBJ2-7

cdr3_aa: CASSLEVPGVGVLFYGYTF
cdr3_nt: TGCGCCAGCAGCCTAGAAGTTCCCGGGGTAGGAGTATTGTTCTATGGCTACACCTTC
d_call: .
v_call: TRBV4-1
clone_size: .
j_call: TRBJ1-2

cdr3_aa: CASSLIEYNEQFF
cdr3_nt: TGTGCCAGCAGTTTAATAGAGTACAATGAGCAGTTCTTC
d_call: .
v_call: TRBV12-3/TRBV12-4
clone_size: many
j_call: TRBJ2-1

cdr3_aa: CASSLTSGRMDEQFF
cdr3_nt: TGTGCCAGCAGCCTCACTAGCGGGAGGATGGATGAGCAGTTCTTC
d_call: TRBD2
v_call: TRBV28
clone_size: .
j_call: TRBJ2-1

cdr3_aa: CASHRTSLETQYF
cdr3_nt: TGTGCCAGCCATCGCACTAGTTTGGAGACCCAGTACTTC
d_call: .
v_call: TRBV28
clone_size: few
j_call: TRBJ2-5

cdr3_aa: CASSLAASGAGTQETQYF
cdr3_nt: TGTGCCAGCAGCTTAGCGGCTAGCGGGGCGGGAACCCAAGAGACCCAGTACTTC
d_call: TRBD2
v_call: TRBV11-2
clone_size: .
j_call: TRBJ2-5

cdr3_aa: CAISTATSARTDTQYF
cdr3_nt: TGTGCCATCAGTACAGCGACTAGCGCCCGCACAGATACGCAGTATTTT
d_call: TRBD2
v_call: TRBV10-3
clone_size: many
j_call: TRBJ2-3

cdr3_aa: CASSYGSPSSYNEQFF
cdr3_nt: TGTGCCAGCAGCTACGGCTCCCCCAGCTCCTACAATGAGCAGTTCTTC
d_call: .
v_call: TRBV7-6
clone_size: .
j_call: TRBJ2-1

cdr3_aa: CASSLGPQNTEAFF
cdr3_nt: TGTGCCAGCAGCTTAGGACCTCAGAACACTGAAGCTTTCTTT
d_call: .
v_call: TRBV7-9
clone_size: .
j_call: TRBJ1-1

cdr3_aa: CSAGGRGVGEKLFF
cdr3_nt: TGCAGTGCTGGAGGGCGAGGAGTCGGGGAAAAACTGTTTTTT
d_call: .
v_call: TRBV20-1
clone_size: .
j_call: TRBJ1-4

cdr3_aa: CASSLEQGQGEQYF
cdr3_nt: TGCGCCAGCAGCTTGGAACAGGGGCAGGGCGAGCAGTACTTC
d_call: TRBD1
v_call: TRBV5-1
clone_size: .
j_call: TRBJ2-7

cdr3_aa: CASSQEFMRGQHF
cdr3_nt: TGTGCCAGCAGCCAAGAGTTCATGAGGGGTCAGCATTTT
d_call: .
v_call: TRBV3-1
clone_size: once
j_call: TRBJ1-5

cdr3_aa: CASSFDPGQALTGELFF
cdr3_nt: TGCGCCAGCAGCTTCGACCCGGGACAGGCGCTCACCGGGGAGCTGTTTTTT
d_call: TRBD1
v_call: TRBV5-1
clone_size: few
j_call: TRBJ2-2

cdr3_aa: CASRTGPIDRGPNGYTF
cdr3_nt: TGTGCCAGCAGAACTGGCCCCATAGACAGGGGGCCGAATGGCTACACCTTC
d_call: TRBD1
v_call: TRBV6-5
clone_size: .
j_call: TRBJ1-2

cdr3_aa: CASSPREPDEQFF
cdr3_nt: TGTGCCAGCAGCCCAAGAGAACCGGATGAGCAGTTCTTC
d_call: .
v_call: TRBV3-1
clone_size: few
j_call: TRBJ2-1

cdr3_aa: CASGQQGPTLTQYF
cdr3_nt: TGTGCTAGTGGGCAACAAGGACCCACTCTGACCCAGTACTTC
d_call: .
v_call: TRBV12-5
clone_size: .
j_call: TRBJ2-5

cdr3_aa: CASITGTIPQETQYF
cdr3_nt: TGTGCCAGCATAACCGGGACAATACCCCAAGAGACCCAGTACTTC
d_call: .
v_call: TRBV2
clone_size: many
j_call: TRBJ2-5

cdr3_aa: CAWTFSGRGNEQFF
cdr3_nt: TGTGCCTGGACGTTTAGCGGGAGAGGTAATGAGCAGTTCTTC
d_call: TRBD2
v_call: TRBV30
clone_size: .
j_call: TRBJ2-1

cdr3_aa: CARSGGSSYNEQFF
cdr3_nt: TGTGCCAGAAGTGGGGGGAGCTCCTACAATGAGCAGTTCTTC
d_call: .
v_call: TRBV7-9
clone_size: few
j_call: TRBJ2-1

cdr3_aa: CSASLAFRDTQYF
cdr3_nt: TGCAGTGCGTCACTAGCGTTTAGAGATACGCAGTATTTT
d_call: TRBD2
v_call: TRBV20-1
clone_size: .
j_call: TRBJ2-3

cdr3_aa: CASSLGLAREQYF
cdr3_nt: TGTGCCAGCAGCTTGGGACTAGCGAGGGAGCAGTACTTC
d_call: TRBD2
v_call: TRBV11-2
clone_size: many
j_call: TRBJ2-7

cdr3_aa: CASSLLLGGQETQYF
cdr3_nt: TGTGCCAGCAGCTTATTGTTGGGTGGACAAGAGACCCAGTACTTC
d_call: .
v_call: TRBV7-9
clone_size: .
j_call: TRBJ2-5

cdr3_aa: CATGDVSSNQPQHF
cdr3_nt: TGTGCCACTGGGGACGTCTCTAGCAATCAGCCCCAGCATTTT
d_call: .
v_call: TRBV28
clone_size: few
j_call: TRBJ1-5

cdr3_aa: CASSLRGQTNYGYTF
cdr3_nt: TGTGCCAGCAGCTTACGAGGACAGACCAACTATGGCTACACCTTC
d_call: .
v_call: TRBV7-2
clone_size: many
j_call: TRBJ1-2

cdr3_aa: CASRFLTGTYNEQFF
cdr3_nt: TGCGCCAGCAGGTTCTTGACAGGTACCTACAATGAGCAGTTCTTC
d_call: .
v_call: TRBV5-1
clone_size: .
j_call: TRBJ2-1

cdr3_aa: CAISGSSAANVLTF
cdr3_nt: TGTGCCATCAGTGGCTCCTCAGCGGCCAACGTCCTGACTTTC
d_call: .
v_call: TRBV10-3
clone_size: few
j_call: TRBJ2-6

cdr3_aa: CASSLGTPEQFF
cdr3_nt: TGTGCCAGCAGTTTAGGAACACCTGAGCAGTTCTTC
d_call: .
v_call: TRBV12-3/TRBV12-4
clone_size: few
j_call: TRBJ2-1

cdr3_aa: CASGPWGQGAVQPQHF
cdr3_nt: TGTGCTAGTGGTCCCTGGGGGCAGGGGGCTGTTCAGCCCCAGCATTTT
d_call: TRBD1
v_call: TRBV12-5
clone_size: few
j_call: TRBJ1-5

cdr3_aa: CASSTLAPGELFF
cdr3_nt: TGTGCCAGCAGCACACTAGCCCCCGGGGAGCTGTTTTTT
d_call: .
v_call: TRBV28
clone_size: .
j_call: TRBJ2-2

cdr3_aa: CASSLGTLNGNEQFF
cdr3_nt: TGTGCCAGCAGCTTAGGGACGCTAAACGGCAATGAGCAGTTCTTC
d_call: .
v_call: TRBV7-8
clone_size: .
j_call: TRBJ2-1

cdr3_aa: CASSLARPGDTQYF
cdr3_nt: TGCGCCAGCAGCTTGGCTAGACCGGGAGATACGCAGTATTTT
d_call: .
v_call: TRBV5-1
clone_size: .
j_call: TRBJ2-3

cdr3_aa: CASSVRDPSTDTQYF
cdr3_nt: TGTGCCAGCAGTGTCCGGGACCCAAGCACAGATACGCAGTATTTT
d_call: .
v_call: TRBV6-1
clone_size: .
j_call: TRBJ2-3

cdr3_aa: CASSSPGQGGTEAFF
cdr3_nt: TGTGCCAGCAGTTCTCCGGGACAGGGAGGGACTGAAGCTTTCTTT
d_call: TRBD1
v_call: TRBV6-6
clone_size: many
j_call: TRBJ1-1

cdr3_aa: CSVGTDAMNTEAFF
cdr3_nt: TGCAGCGTTGGAACTGATGCGATGAACACTGAAGCTTTCTTT
d_call: .
v_call: TRBV29-1
clone_size: few
j_call: TRBJ1-1

cdr3_aa: CASSPTGLDKNIQYF
cdr3_nt: TGTGCCAGCTCACCTACAGGCTTGGACAAAAACATTCAGTACTTC
d_call: .
v_call: TRBV18
clone_size: many
j_call: TRBJ2-4

cdr3_aa: CASWARLNAFF
cdr3_nt: TGTGCCAGCTGGGCTCGATTGAACGCTTTCTTT
d_call: .
v_call: TRBV28
clone_size: .
j_call: TRBJ1-1

cdr3_aa: CASSLMRGETQYF
cdr3_nt: TGTGCCAGCAGCTTAATGCGGGGAGAGACCCAGTACTTC
d_call: .
v_call: TRBV7-2
clone_size: .
j_call: TRBJ2-5